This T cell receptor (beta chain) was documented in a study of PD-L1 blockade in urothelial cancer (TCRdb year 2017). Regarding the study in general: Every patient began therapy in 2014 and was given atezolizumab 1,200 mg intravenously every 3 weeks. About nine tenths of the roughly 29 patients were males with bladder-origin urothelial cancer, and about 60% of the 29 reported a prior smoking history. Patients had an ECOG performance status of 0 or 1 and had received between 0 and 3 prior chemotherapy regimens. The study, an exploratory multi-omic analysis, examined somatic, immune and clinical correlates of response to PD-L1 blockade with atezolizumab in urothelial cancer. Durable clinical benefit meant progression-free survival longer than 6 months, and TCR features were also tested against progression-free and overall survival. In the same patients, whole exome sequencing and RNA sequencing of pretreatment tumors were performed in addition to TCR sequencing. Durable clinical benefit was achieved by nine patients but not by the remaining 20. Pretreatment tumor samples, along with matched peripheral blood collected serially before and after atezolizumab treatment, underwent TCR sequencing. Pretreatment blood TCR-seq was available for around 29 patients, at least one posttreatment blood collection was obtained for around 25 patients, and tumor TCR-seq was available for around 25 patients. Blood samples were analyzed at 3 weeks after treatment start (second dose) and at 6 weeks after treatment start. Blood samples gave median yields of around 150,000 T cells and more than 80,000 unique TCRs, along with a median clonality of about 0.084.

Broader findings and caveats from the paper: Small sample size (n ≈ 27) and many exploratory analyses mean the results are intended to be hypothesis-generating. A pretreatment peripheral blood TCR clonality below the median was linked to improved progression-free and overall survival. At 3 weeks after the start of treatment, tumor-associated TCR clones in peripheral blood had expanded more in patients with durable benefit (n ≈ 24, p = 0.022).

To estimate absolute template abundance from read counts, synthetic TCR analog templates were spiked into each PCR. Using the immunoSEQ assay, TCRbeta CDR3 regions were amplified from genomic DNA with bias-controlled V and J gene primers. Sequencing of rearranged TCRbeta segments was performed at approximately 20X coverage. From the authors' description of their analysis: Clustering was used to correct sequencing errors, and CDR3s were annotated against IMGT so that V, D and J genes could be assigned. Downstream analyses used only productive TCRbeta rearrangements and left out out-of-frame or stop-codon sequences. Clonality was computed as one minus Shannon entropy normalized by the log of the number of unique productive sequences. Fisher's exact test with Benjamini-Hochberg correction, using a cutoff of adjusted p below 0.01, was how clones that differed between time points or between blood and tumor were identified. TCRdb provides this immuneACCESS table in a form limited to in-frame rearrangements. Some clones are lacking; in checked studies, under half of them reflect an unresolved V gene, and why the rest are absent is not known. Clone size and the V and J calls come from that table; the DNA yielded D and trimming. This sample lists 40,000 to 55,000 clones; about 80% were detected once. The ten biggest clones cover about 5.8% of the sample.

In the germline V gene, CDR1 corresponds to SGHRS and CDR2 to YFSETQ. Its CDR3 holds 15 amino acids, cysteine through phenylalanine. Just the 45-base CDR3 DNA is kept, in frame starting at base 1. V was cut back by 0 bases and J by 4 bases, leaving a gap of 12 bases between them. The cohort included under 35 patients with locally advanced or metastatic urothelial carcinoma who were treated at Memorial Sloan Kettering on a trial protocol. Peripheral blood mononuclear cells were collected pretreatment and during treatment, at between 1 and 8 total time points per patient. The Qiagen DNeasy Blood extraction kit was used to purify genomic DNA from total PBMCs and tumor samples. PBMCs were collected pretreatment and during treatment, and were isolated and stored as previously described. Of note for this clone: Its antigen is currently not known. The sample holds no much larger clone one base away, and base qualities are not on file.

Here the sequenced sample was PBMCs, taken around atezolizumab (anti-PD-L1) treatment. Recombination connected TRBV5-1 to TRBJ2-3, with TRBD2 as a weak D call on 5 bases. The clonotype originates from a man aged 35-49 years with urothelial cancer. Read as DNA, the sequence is TGCGCCAGCAGCTTGGAGAGCGGCCCGCCAGATACGCAGTATTTT. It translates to CASSLESGPPDTQYF.